The 27 T cell receptor beta chains reported below all come from one sample, sequenced in a study of T-cell reconstitution after alpha-beta-depleted transplantation in children. During its preparation, the TCRbeta library received unique molecular identifiers. TCRdb recomputed calls from the PCR reads with MiXCR, one row per CDR3 protein. There are some 590,000 distinct CDR3 sequences in the sample; over 9.5% occur only once, and about 4.2% lies in the top ten. The starting material was PBMCs from the stem cell graft donor, obtained from the stem cell graft. These receptors all stem from a human donor who donated a stem cell graft to a child with acute myeloid leukemia.

This clonotype has ten or more counts. The chain has TRBV7-9 and TRBJ2-4; 7 positions match TRBD1. V was clipped by 11 bases and J by 1 base; unmatched bases: 5. Germline V gene data show CDR1 as SEHNR and CDR2 as FQNEAQ (reference sequence). The CDR3 runs to 13 residues. CDR3 amino acids: CAGSGGAKNIQYF. CDR3 nucleotide sequence: TGTGCCGGATCAGGGGGTGCCAAAAACATTCAGTACTTC.

This clonotype was recorded at least ten times. The chain has TRBV9 and TRBJ2-2, with D unresolved. Trimming pared 0 bases from V and 3 bases from J, leaving 12 bases between. CDR1 and CDR2 from the germline V gene are SGDLS and YYNGEE. The CDR3 is 16 amino acids. Here the CDR3 reads CASSVGPGRDTGELFF. As DNA, the CDR3 is TGTGCCAGCAGCGTAGGCCCGGGTCGGGACACCGGGGAGCTGTTTTTT.

This clonotype was seen a few times. The V call is TRBV24-1, the J call TRBJ2-3; D is possibly TRBD2 (6 bases). The CDR3 totals 13 residues. The germline gives CDR1 KGHDR, CDR2 SFDVKD. V lost 4 bases and J lost 4, with 8 bases in between. The CDR3 DNA sequence: TGTGCCACCAGTGAAAGGAGGGCAGATACGCAGTATTTT. Translated, it gives CATSERRADTQYF.

At least ten counts were recorded for this clonotype. CDR3 protein: CASSPRDGLVTDTQYF. CDR3 in DNA: TGTGCCAGCAGCCCCAGGGACGGACTAGTGACAGATACGCAGTATTTT. V is TRBV9 and J is TRBJ2-3; 7 positions match TRBD2. With V trimmed by 4 bases and J by 3 bases, 11 bases remained unmatched. Looked up from germline, CDR1 is SGDLS and CDR2 is YYNGEE. The CDR3 runs 16 residues.

This clonotype has at least ten counts. The chain joins TRBV11-2 to TRBJ2-4; possibly TRBD1 for D (5 bases). The CDR3 runs to 14 residues. Germline V gene data show CDR1 as SGHAT and CDR2 as FQNNGV. The V gene lost 6 bases and the J gene lost 0 bases, with 9 bases spanning the gap. CDR3 protein: CASRPTVAKNIQYF. Written as DNA, the CDR3 is TGTGCCAGCAGGCCGACAGTAGCCAAAAACATTCAGTACTTC.

V usage is TRBV28 and J usage is TRBJ2-7; D call uncertain. In germline, CDR1 is MDHEN, CDR2 SYDVKM. Trimming took 3 bases from V and 2 from J, leaving 11 bases between them. The CDR3 spans 14 residues. The CDR3 DNA sequence: TGTGCCAGCAGTTTTAGGGCTGGTACCTACGAGCAGTACTTC. Translating it yields CASSFRAGTYEQYF.

This clonotype was counted a few times. The chain carries TRBV7-2 and TRBJ2-1; D is unclear. Germline values: CDR1 SGHTA, CDR2 FQGNSA. CDR3 length: 14 amino acids. Between the trimmed V and J ends, which lost 5 bases and 2 bases, there was a span of 10 bases. CDR3 DNA sequence: TGTGCCAGCAGCCCGAATAGGCCCTACAATGAGCAGTTCTTC. Encoded protein: CASSPNRPYNEQFF.

A few counts support this clonotype. This chain uses TRBV20-1 with TRBJ2-5, with a weak D call TRBD2 (7 bases). V was cut by 5 bases and J by 5 bases, with 24 bases left in between. Germline assignment: CDR1 DFQATT and CDR2 SNEGSKA (reference sequence). There are 16 residues in the CDR3. The CDR3 sequence is CSAPTQWGGPWETQYF. CDR3 DNA: TGCAGTGCTCCCACCCAATGGGGGGGGCCTTGGGAGACCCAGTACTTC.

The CDR3 DNA reads TGCGCCAGCAGCTCTATCGATGAGCAGTTCTTC. The encoded protein is CASSSIDEQFF. V gene TRBV4-3 combines with J gene TRBJ2-1; no firm D call. CDR3 length equals 11 residues. The germline CDR1 and CDR2 sequences are LGHNA and YSLEER. Trimming took off 5 bases at V and 8 bases at J, with 7 bases between the two ends.

This clonotype was seen many times. This chain links TRBV9 with TRBJ2-7; D is possibly TRBD2 (5 bases). V was pared by 1 base and J by 3 bases, with 11 bases between. Germline loops: CDR1 SGDLS, CDR2 YYNGEE. The CDR3 covers 14 residues. The CDR3 loop is CASSVSWTYYEQYF. In nucleotides, the CDR3 is TGTGCCAGCAGCGTATCTTGGACTTACTACGAGCAGTACTTC.

The table lists this clonotype with many counts. The chain recombines TRBV5-1 with TRBJ2-1; weak D call: TRBD2 (5 bases). V lost 6 bases to trimming and J lost 5 bases, with 15 bases between them. Germline loops: CDR1 SGHRS, CDR2 YFSETQ. The CDR3 is 14 amino acids. As DNA, the CDR3 is TGCGCCAGCAAAAGGACGCCGGGAAACAATGAGCAGTTCTTC. Residues: CASKRTPGNNEQFF.

The DNA for the CDR3 is TGCAGTGCTGGCGGTAGCGGGAGGTCCGAGCAGTACTTC. Amino acids: CSAGGSGRSEQYF. The gene calls are TRBV20-1 and TRBJ2-7, with 10 nucleotides matching TRBD2. In germline, CDR1 is DFQATT, CDR2 SNEGSKA (reference sequence). The CDR3 consists of 13 residues. V shed 5 bases and J 6 bases; nucleotides not matched to a gene: 7.

This clonotype came up a few times. V is TRBV9 and J is TRBJ2-5; 9 bases agree with TRBD1. The germline V gene encodes CDR1 SGDLS and CDR2 YYNGEE. The CDR3 is 16 residues long. V dropped 3 bases and J dropped 1; count of bases not matched to a gene: 7. The CDR3 spells CASSARTGAPQETQYF. The CDR3 nucleotides are TGTGCCAGCAGCGCCCGGACAGGGGCCCCCCAAGAGACCCAGTACTTC. Combining the CDR3 with reference TRBV9 and TRBJ2-5 gives the whole variable domain DSGVTQTPKHLITATGQRVTLRCSPRSGDLSVYWYQQSLDQGLQFLIQYYNGEERAKGNILERFSAQQFPDLHSELNLSSLELGDSALYFCASSARTGAPQETQYFGPGTRLLVL.

This clonotype came up many times. CDR3 amino acids: CASSLLVSDAPGELFF. The CDR3 nucleotides read TGCGCCAGCAGCTTACTAGTTTCGGATGCCCCCGGGGAGCTGTTTTTT. The V gene is TRBV5-1, the J gene TRBJ2-2, with a possible D match to TRBD2 (5 bases). The CDR3 is 16 residues long. From germline, CDR1 is SGHRS and CDR2 YFSETQ. V lost 2 bases, J lost 6 bases, and 17 bases lay in between.

The rearrangement joins TRBV12-3 or TRBV12-4 to TRBJ2-2, with D tentatively TRBD1 or TRBD2 (6 bases each). V was clipped by 3 bases and J by 2 bases, with 13 bases between them. The CDR3 covers 16 residues. DNA of the CDR3: TGTGCCAGCAGTTTCCCACGGGGGCAAAACACCGGGGAGCTGTTTTTT. It codes for CASSFPRGQNTGELFF.

A single count supports this clonotype. The chain uses TRBV10-3 and TRBJ2-3; no clear D. The germline V gene encodes CDR1 ENHRY and CDR2 SYGVKD. There are 14 residues in the CDR3. V was clipped by 5 bases and J by 7 bases, with 16 bases between them. The CDR3 region is CAISTSLGSNTQYF. DNA of the CDR3: TGTGCCATCAGTACTTCGTTGGGTTCGAATACGCAGTATTTT.

This clonotype was picked up a small number of times. The chain joins TRBV20-1 to TRBJ2-2; TRBD1 matches 9 bases. The CDR3 length is 19 residues. In germline, CDR1 is DFQATT, CDR2 SNEGSKA (reference sequence). With 0 bases clipped from V and 2 bases from J, the junction kept 13 bases outside the gene matches. CDR3 residues: CSARDPSVTGGPNTGELFF. In DNA form, the CDR3 reads TGCAGTGCTAGAGACCCTAGCGTCACAGGGGGCCCCAACACCGGGGAGCTGTTTTTT.

This clonotype was counted a few times. The chain is built from TRBV6-2 or TRBV6-3 and TRBJ2-7; D is perhaps TRBD1 (5 bases). The V gene lost 10 bases and the J gene lost 3 bases, with 16 bases spanning the gap. Germline CDR1 MNHEY, CDR2 SVGEGT. The CDR3 spans 13 residues. CDR3 residues: CATLSRVSYEQYF. In DNA, the CDR3 is TGTGCCACCCTGTCCAGGGTAAGCTACGAGCAGTACTTC.

This clonotype was recorded a few times. The rearrangement uses TRBV24-1 and TRBJ2-7; TRBD2 matches 13 bases. Germline V CDR1 and CDR2: KGHDR, SFDVKD. This CDR3 spans 15 amino acids. V lost 3 bases to trimming and J lost 5 bases; unmatched junction nucleotides: 3. In DNA, the CDR3 is TGTGCCACCAGTGATCACGGGACTAGCGGGAACGAGCAGTACTTC. Its protein is CATSDHGTSGNEQYF.

In its sample, this clonotype was seen many times. The chain uses TRBV6-2 or TRBV6-3 and TRBJ2-3; possibly TRBD2 for D (5 bases). Germline-derived CDR1 and CDR2 are MNHEY and SVGEGT. The CDR3 is 16 residues long. V was trimmed by 10 bases and J by 1 base, leaving 21 bases between them. For the CDR3, the DNA is TGTGCCACCCGGACTGTGAGGGATGTCGGCACAGATACGCAGTATTTT. It yields the protein CATRTVRDVGTDTQYF.

This clonotype was seen repeatedly, ten times or more. The chain employs TRBV12-3 or TRBV12-4 and TRBJ2-7; the D is unclear. The V end lost 3 bases, the J end lost 0 bases, and 12 bases lay between the germline ends. The CDR3 has 15 residues. This CDR3 reads CASSFVRRSSYEQYF. Here the CDR3 DNA reads TGTGCCAGCAGTTTTGTACGTCGGAGCTCCTACGAGCAGTACTTC.

Many counts were recorded for this clonotype. The rearrangement joins TRBV20-1 to TRBJ1-5; D perhaps matches TRBD1 (5 bases). Trimming removed 7 bases from V and 2 bases from J, with 9 bases in between. In germline, CDR1 is DFQATT, CDR2 SNEGSKA (reference sequence). This CDR3 is built from 12 residues. The CDR3 sequence is CSVRDGNQPQHF. As DNA, the CDR3 is TGCAGTGTCAGGGATGGCAATCAGCCCCAGCATTTT.

This clonotype was recorded a few times. The chain is built from TRBV7-2 and TRBJ2-1; perhaps TRBD2 as D (5 bases). Trimming pared 1 base from V and 6 bases from J, leaving 7 bases between. The CDR3 is 13 amino acids. Germline lookup yields CDR1 SGHTA and CDR2 FQGNSA. The CDR3: CASSLGSVNEQFF. The CDR3 nucleotides are TGTGCCAGCAGCTTAGGTAGCGTCAATGAGCAGTTCTTC. Combining the CDR3 with reference TRBV7-2 and TRBJ2-1 gives the whole variable domain GAGVSQSPSNKVTEKGKDVELRCDPISGHTALYWYRQSLGQGLEFLIYFQGNSAPDKSGLPSDRFSAERTGGSVSTLTIQRTQQEDSAVYLCASSLGSVNEQFFGPGTRLTVL.

The rearrangement joins TRBV9 to TRBJ2-1; 7 positions match TRBD1. The CDR3 runs 13 residues. After removal of 3 bases from V and 10 bases from J, the junction contained 7 bases not matched to a gene. CDR1 and CDR2 from the germline V gene are SGDLS and YYNGEE. DNA for the CDR3: TGTGCCAGCAGCGGGGCTAGGGGGCAGGAGCAGTTCTTC. It encodes CASSGARGQEQFF.

This clonotype was seen more than once but under ten times. The chain uses TRBV20-1 and TRBJ2-4; 8 nucleotides agree with TRBD2. The CDR3 is 15 amino acids. Germline V gene data show CDR1 as DFQATT and CDR2 as SNEGSKA (reference sequence). J was trimmed by 3 bases and V by 2 bases; bases with no gene match: 6. In nucleotides, the CDR3 is TGCAGTGCTAGAAAACCCGGGACTAGCAAAAACATTCAGTACTTC. Protein product: CSARKPGTSKNIQYF.

This clonotype came up a few times. This chain connects TRBV19 to TRBJ2-7, with 7 bases identical to TRBD2. CDR1 is LNHDA and CDR2 is SQIVND in the germline V gene (reference sequence). The V segment lost 5 bases and the J segment 4 bases; nucleotides outside the gene matches: 8. The length of the CDR3 is 14 residues. As DNA, the CDR3 is TGTGCCAGTAGTCCCAGACCGCGGGGGTACGAGCAGTACTTC. Encoded protein: CASSPRPRGYEQYF.

The chain couples TRBV29-1 to TRBJ2-5; tentative D call: TRBD1 (6 bases). From germline, CDR1 is SQVTM and CDR2 ANQGSEA. The CDR3 contains 13 residues. The V end was cut by 3 bases, the J end by 5 bases, with 13 bases between. CDR3 DNA: TGCAGCGTTGACAGGGGAAGACGGGAGACCCAGTACTTC. Translation: CSVDRGRRETQYF.